The 13 T cell receptor beta chains in this list originate from one sample, sequenced in a study of human T cells and chemical hapten exposure. Regarding time point: patch test 2, 6 weeks after DPC sensitization. Noted treatment: therapeutic diphenylcyclopropenone sensitization with weekly scalp DPC. TCRdb analysed the RACE reads with MiXCR anew, one entry per CDR3 protein. The repertoire has about 110,000 distinct CDR3 sequences, roughly a tenth of them found once; the top ten carry over 3%. The sequences come from whole blood, collected in connection with sensitization to the hapten diphenylcyclopropenone (DPC). These receptors were collected from a middle-aged woman with alopecia areata. Some clones in this sample may be carry-over from other donors' samples.

V and J are TRBV7-2 and TRBJ2-1; D gene uncertain. Trimming removed 7 bases from V and 5 bases from J, with 6 bases in between. Germline V gene sequence: CDR1 SGHTA, CDR2 FQGNSA. The CDR3 runs to 11 residues. CDR3 sequence: CASTYNNEQFF. DNA of the CDR3: TGTGCCAGCACCTATAACAATGAGCAGTTCTTC.

This clonotype was recorded many times. V usage is TRBV29-1 and J usage is TRBJ2-7; 7 bases fit TRBD1. CDR1 is SQVTM and CDR2 is ANQGSEA in the germline V gene. The V segment lost 6 bases and the J segment 3 bases; nucleotides outside the gene matches: 2. CDR3 length equals 11 residues. CDR3 amino acids: CSVNRGYEQYF. The DNA for the CDR3 is TGCAGCGTCAACAGGGGCTACGAGCAGTACTTC.

At least ten counts were recorded for this clonotype. CDR3 sequence: CSARPPGGRGNQPQHF. The CDR3 DNA reads as TGCAGTGCTAGACCCCCGGGAGGCCGGGGCAATCAGCCCCAGCATTTT. The chain recombines TRBV20-1 with TRBJ1-5, with no clear D. The V gene lost 2 bases and the J gene lost 2 bases, with 16 bases spanning the gap. Per the germline V gene, CDR1 is DFQATT and CDR2 is SNEGSKA (reference sequence). This CDR3 has 16 amino acids.

Ten or more counts support this clonotype. The V call is TRBV28, the J call TRBJ1-4, with no clear D. Deletions cut 11 bases from V and 0 bases from J, with 13 bases between. Germline V gene sequence: CDR1 MDHEN, CDR2 SYDVKM. The CDR3 has 14 amino acids. CDR3 sequence: CASYQTSTNEKLFF. The CDR3 DNA is TGTGCCTCCTACCAGACTTCAACTAATGAAAAACTGTTTTTT.

V gene TRBV6-2 or TRBV6-3 combines with J gene TRBJ2-1; D possibly corresponds to TRBD1 (6 bases). Trimming stripped 3 bases from V and 11 bases from J, with 14 bases between. This CDR3 contains 13 residues. In germline, CDR1 is MNHEY, CDR2 SVGEGT. In nucleotides, the CDR3 is TGTGCCAGCAGTTATCAGCAACAGGGAAAGCAGTTCTTC. Protein sequence: CASSYQQQGKQFF.

This clonotype was seen ten or more times. The chain recombines TRBV6-6 with TRBJ2-7; 7 nucleotides agree with TRBD2. The junction had 7 bases not matched to a gene; V was cut back by 5 bases and J by 0 bases. The CDR3 sequence is 15 residues long. From germline, CDR1 is MNHNY and CDR2 SVGAGI (reference sequence). The CDR3 loop is CASSVAGGSSYEQYF. For the CDR3, the DNA is TGTGCCAGCAGTGTAGCGGGCGGCAGCTCCTACGAGCAGTACTTC.

The sample holds a few counts of this clonotype. The chain has TRBV24-1 and TRBJ1-2, with TRBD1 matching over 9 bases. CDR1 KGHDR and CDR2 SFDVKD come from the germline V gene. V was pared by 4 bases and J by 0 bases, with 17 bases of the junction left unmatched. There are 20 residues in the CDR3. The CDR3 DNA sequence: TGTGCCACCAGTGACCCCCGTGAGGCACAGGGGGCCGGTGCTAACTATGGCTACACCTTC. It specifies CATSDPREAQGAGANYGYTF.

Notes on this clonotype: It may be a read error: a sequence one base away is much more abundant. V gene TRBV29-1 combines with J gene TRBJ1-1; D gene ambiguous. CDR1 is SQVTM and CDR2 is ANQGSEA in the germline V gene. The CDR3 has 12 residues. The CDR3 DNA reads TGCAGCGTTGGTAGGTTGAACACTGAATCTTTCTTT. It translates to CSVGRLNTESFF.

This clonotype was detected ten times or more. This chain links TRBV6-5 with TRBJ1-2; D may be TRBD1 (5 bases). This CDR3 spans 16 amino acids. Germline assignment: CDR1 MNHEY and CDR2 SVGAGI. The ends were cut back, 2 bases at V and 4 bases at J, with 17 bases in the middle. CDR3 sequence: CASSYISQGPSYGYTF. The CDR3 coding sequence is TGTGCCAGCAGTTACATCAGTCAGGGACCCTCCTATGGCTACACCTTC.

This clonotype appeared many times. The chain employs TRBV29-1 and TRBJ2-6; D is possibly TRBD1 (6 bases). The CDR3 runs 16 residues. Trimming pared 1 base from V and 2 bases from J, leaving 12 bases between. Germline values: CDR1 SQVTM, CDR2 ANQGSEA. The CDR3 nucleotides read TGCAGCGTTGAAGGTAACAGGGAGACTGGGGCCAACGTCCTGACTTTC. This codes for CSVEGNRETGANVLTF.

This clonotype was recorded at least ten times. This chain links TRBV18 with TRBJ2-3; no clear D. The germline CDR1 and CDR2 sequences are KGHSH and LQKENI. This CDR3 spans 13 amino acids. V dropped 1 base and J dropped 0 bases, with 2 bases sitting between them. In DNA, the CDR3 is TGTGCCAGCTCACCACTTAGCACAGATACGCAGTATTTT. It codes for CASSPLSTDTQYF.

This clonotype has a count of ten or more. The V call is TRBV25-1, the J call TRBJ2-7; D is unresolved. V shed 8 bases and J shed 0 bases, with 5 bases lying between them. CDR1 MGHDK and CDR2 SYGVNS come from the germline V gene. The CDR3 length is 11 residues. The CDR3 here is CASSDSYEQYF. CDR3 nucleotide sequence: TGTGCCAGCTCAGACTCCTACGAGCAGTACTTC.

At least ten counts were recorded for this clonotype. The chain couples TRBV5-1 to TRBJ2-1, with 10 positions matching TRBD2. The length of the CDR3 is 15 residues. Germline values: CDR1 SGHRS, CDR2 YFSETQ. The junction had 9 bases not matched to a gene; V was cut back by 3 bases and J by 9 bases. DNA for the CDR3: TGCGCCAGCAGCTCGACAGGGACTAGCGAAAGTGAGCAGTTCTTC. Its translation is CASSSTGTSESEQFF.